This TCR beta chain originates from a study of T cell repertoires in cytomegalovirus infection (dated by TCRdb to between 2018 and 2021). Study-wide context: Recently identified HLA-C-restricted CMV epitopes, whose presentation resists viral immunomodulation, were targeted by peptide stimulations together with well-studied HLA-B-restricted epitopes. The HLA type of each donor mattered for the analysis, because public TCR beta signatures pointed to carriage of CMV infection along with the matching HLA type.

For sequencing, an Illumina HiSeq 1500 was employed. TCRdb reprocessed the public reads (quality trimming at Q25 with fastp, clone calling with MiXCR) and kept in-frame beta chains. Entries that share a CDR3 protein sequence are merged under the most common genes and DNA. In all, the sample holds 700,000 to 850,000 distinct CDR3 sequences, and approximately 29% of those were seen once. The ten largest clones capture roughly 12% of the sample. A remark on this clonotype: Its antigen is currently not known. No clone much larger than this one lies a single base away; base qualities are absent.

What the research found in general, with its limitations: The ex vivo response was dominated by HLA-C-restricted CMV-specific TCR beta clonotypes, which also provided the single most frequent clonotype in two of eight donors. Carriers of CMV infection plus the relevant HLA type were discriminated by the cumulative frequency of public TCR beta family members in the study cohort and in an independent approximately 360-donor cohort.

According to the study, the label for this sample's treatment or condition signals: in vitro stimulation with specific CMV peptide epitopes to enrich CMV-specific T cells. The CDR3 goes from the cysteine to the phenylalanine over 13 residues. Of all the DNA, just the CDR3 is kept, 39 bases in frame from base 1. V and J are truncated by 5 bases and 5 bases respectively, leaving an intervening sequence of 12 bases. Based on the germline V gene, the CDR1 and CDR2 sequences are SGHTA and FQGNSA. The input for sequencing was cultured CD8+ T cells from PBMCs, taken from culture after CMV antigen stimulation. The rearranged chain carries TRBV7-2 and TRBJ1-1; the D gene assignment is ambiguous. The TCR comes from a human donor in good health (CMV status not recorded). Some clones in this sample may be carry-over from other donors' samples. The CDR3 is CASSPYGRTEAFF. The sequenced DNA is TGTGCCAGCAGCCCCTATGGCCGAACTGAAGCTTTCTTT.